One and the same sample provided the 30 T cell receptor beta chains below, sequenced in a study of response to subunit inactivated influenza vaccine. MiXCR, run by TCRdb on the RT-PCR reads, gives a single entry per CDR3 protein. The data show about 160,000 distinct CDR3 sequences, roughly 10% seen once. The sample here was non-naive T cells sorted from PBMCs, taken around seven weeks after vaccination. The receptors derive from a man aged 45-65 years who received an inactivated influenza vaccine.

This clonotype occurred many times. This CDR3 reads CSAPAAGRDTQYF. CDR3 sequence (DNA): TGCAGTGCTCCCGCAGCGGGAAGAGATACGCAGTATTTT. This rearrangement joins TRBV20-1 to TRBJ2-3; 7 bases are shared with TRBD2. The CDR3 contains 13 residues. Germline V gene lookup returns CDR1 DFQATT and CDR2 SNEGSKA (reference sequence). V lost 5 bases and J lost 5; bases outside the gene matches: 7.

This clonotype has at least ten counts. The chain has TRBV12-3 or TRBV12-4 and TRBJ1-3; possibly TRBD1 for D (6 bases). The CDR3 spans 17 residues. Trimming stripped 6 bases from V and 0 bases from J, with 18 bases between. The CDR3, as DNA: TGTGCCAGCAGGTCTCGACAGGTACAGAGCTCTGGAAACACCATATATTTT. It yields the protein CASRSRQVQSSGNTIYF.

This rearrangement joins TRBV28 to TRBJ2-4; 10 nucleotides match TRBD1. CDR3 size: 14 residues. Trimming cost V 4 bases and J 8 bases; bases outside gene matches: 5. Per germline, CDR1 MDHEN and CDR2 SYDVKM. The CDR3 DNA reads TGTGCCAGCAGTTCCCAGACAGGGGGCGACATTCAGTACTTC. Protein product: CASSSQTGGDIQYF.

The chain couples TRBV20-1 to TRBJ1-1; no clear D gene. V lost 6 bases, J lost 1 base, and 12 bases lay in between. The CDR3 spans 13 residues. Germline CDR1 reads DFQATT; CDR2 reads SNEGSKA (reference sequence). The CDR3 coding sequence is TGCAGTGCCCAGGCGGCGCGGAACACTGAAGCTTTCTTT. Its protein is CSAQAARNTEAFF.

This clonotype appeared many times. This chain joins TRBV29-1 and TRBJ2-2; perhaps TRBD1 as D (6 bases). The V end lost 6 bases, the J end lost 7 bases, and 12 bases lay between the germline ends. Per germline, CDR1 SQVTM and CDR2 ANQGSEA. CDR3 length: 12 residues. The CDR3 DNA follows: TGCAGCGTGGGGGACACCGTCGGGGAGCTGTTTTTT. Protein: CSVGDTVGELFF.

The chain carries TRBV7-8 and TRBJ2-1; D is possibly TRBD2 (5 bases). Germline V gene sequence: CDR1 SGHVS, CDR2 FQNEAQ. Trimming took 5 bases from V and 10 from J, leaving 18 bases between them. The CDR3 has 14 residues. The CDR3 loop is CASSPHRESVEQFF. CDR3 bases: TGTGCCAGCAGCCCGCATAGGGAGTCGGTAGAGCAGTTCTTC.

This clonotype was observed at least ten times. The chain is built from TRBV11-2 and TRBJ2-3; D gene ambiguous. The germline V and J ends were trimmed by 3 bases and 0 bases, with 10 bases remaining between them. This CDR3 region has 15 residues. The germline CDR1 and CDR2 sequences are SGHAT and FQNNGV. The CDR3 is CASSFTAASTDTQYF. Here the CDR3 DNA reads TGTGCCAGCAGCTTTACGGCAGCAAGCACAGATACGCAGTATTTT.

A few counts support this clonotype. The chain combines TRBV4-1 with TRBJ2-7; D is tentatively TRBD1 or TRBD2 (5 bases each). Germline assignment: CDR1 MGHRA and CDR2 YSYEKL. The CDR3 length is 16 residues. The V end lost 0 bases, the J end lost 2 bases, and 14 bases lay between the germline ends. In DNA, the CDR3 is TGCGCCAGCAGCCAAGATTGGACACGGACTCCCTACGAGCAGTACTTC. Protein product: CASSQDWTRTPYEQYF.

This clonotype turned up a few times. V and J are TRBV5-1 and TRBJ1-1; 8 bases align to TRBD1. The CDR3 consists of 16 residues. Germline lookup yields CDR1 SGHRS and CDR2 YFSETQ. With V trimmed by 4 bases and J by 1 base, 9 bases remained unmatched. The CDR3 coding sequence is TGCGCCAGCAGCAAGACCTCCGGGACAGGGAACACTGAAGCTTTCTTT. It codes for CASSKTSGTGNTEAFF.

This clonotype was observed a handful of times. This chain uses TRBV6-1 with TRBJ1-5; TRBD1 matches 7 bases. The CDR3 has 14 residues. In germline, CDR1 is MNHNS, CDR2 SASEGT. Germline trimming cut 6 bases from V and 7 bases from J; bases unmatched to any gene: 9. In DNA, the CDR3 is TGTGCCAGCAGCACCGGGACAGCCGTCCAGCCCCAGCATTTT. This gives the protein CASSTGTAVQPQHF.

There are many counts of this clonotype. The gene calls are TRBV4-2 and TRBJ1-1; D possibly corresponds to TRBD1 (6 bases). This CDR3 is built from 15 residues. CDR1 and CDR2 (germline): LGHNA, YNFKEQ. Between the trimmed V and J ends, which lost 8 bases and 1 base, there was a span of 17 bases. The CDR3 DNA reads TGTGCCAGCTCAGGGGATGGGGAGACGAACACTGAAGCTTTCTTT. Protein: CASSGDGETNTEAFF.

This clonotype was observed many times. The rearrangement links TRBV11-2 to TRBJ2-2; 9 bases line up with TRBD2. CDR3 length equals 15 residues. V shed 5 bases, J shed 4 bases, and the junction held 5 bases outside the gene matches. Germline CDR1 and CDR2: SGHAT and FQNNGV. CDR3 sequence (DNA): TGTGCCAGCAGCGGGCTAGCGGGGCCCACCGGGGAGCTGTTTTTT. Amino acid sequence: CASSGLAGPTGELFF.

This clonotype was counted ten times or more. The chain uses TRBV5-5 and TRBJ2-7, with TRBD1 matching 8 bases. This CDR3 spans 15 amino acids. V trimming: 2 bases; J trimming: 3 bases; junction bases outside the gene matches: 7. Germline V gene sequence: CDR1 SGHKS, CDR2 YYEKEE (reference sequence). Written as DNA, the CDR3 is TGTGCCAGCAGCTTAGCAGGGGGCGCGAGCTACGAGCAGTACTTC. Amino acids: CASSLAGGASYEQYF.

The J gene is TRBJ1-4, the V gene TRBV30; tentative D call: TRBD1 (5 bases). Germline assignment: CDR1 GTSNPN and CDR2 SVGIG (reference sequence). This CDR3 contains 15 residues. V lost 2 bases and J lost 8, with 18 bases in between. The chain's CDR3 is CAWSSRGAGREKLFF. The DNA for the CDR3 is TGTGCCTGGAGTTCACGGGGCGCGGGCCGCGAAAAACTGTTTTTT.

This clonotype was observed many times. The V call is TRBV7-8, the J call TRBJ2-1; 7 positions match TRBD1. CDR1 and CDR2 (germline): SGHVS, FQNEAQ. The CDR3 has 15 residues. J gave up 2 bases and V 1 base, and 2 bases lay outside the gene matches. CDR3 sequence: CASSLERGPYNEQFF. CDR3 coding DNA: TGTGCCAGCAGCTTAGAGAGGGGGCCCTACAATGAGCAGTTCTTC.

This rearrangement joins TRBV2 to TRBJ1-3, with D perhaps matching TRBD1 (5 bases). The CDR3 contains 13 residues. The germline V gene encodes CDR1 SNHLY and CDR2 FYNNEI. Trimming cost V 8 bases and J 4 bases, with 12 bases left between them. The CDR3 DNA follows: TGTGCCAGCGGAGGGGCGGTGGGAAACACCATATATTTT. Amino acid sequence: CASGGAVGNTIYF.

This clonotype was seen at least ten times. The V call is TRBV6-2 or TRBV6-3, the J call TRBJ2-3; 11 bases map to TRBD1. The CDR3 loop spans 17 amino acids. V was clipped by 6 bases and J by 6 bases; unmatched bases: 14. Germline lookup yields CDR1 MNHEY and CDR2 SVGEGT. CDR3 DNA: TGTGCCAGCAGCCCCTTTATGGGGACAGGGGGTGCCGATACGCAGTATTTT. Its protein product is CASSPFMGTGGADTQYF.

This clonotype has more than one count but fewer than ten. This chain joins TRBV2 and TRBJ2-7; D call uncertain. The V gene's germline CDR1 is SNHLY and CDR2 FYNNEI. The CDR3 is 13 residues long. Trimming stripped 10 bases from V and 3 bases from J, with 16 bases between. CDR3 loop: CATKLDNSYEQYF. CDR3 nucleotide sequence: TGTGCCACCAAACTTGACAACAGCTACGAGCAGTACTTC.

CDR3 sequence reads: CASSQQIGLNQPQHF. In DNA form, the CDR3 reads TGCGCCAGCAGCCAACAAATCGGGCTAAATCAGCCCCAGCATTTT. The chain carries TRBV4-3 and TRBJ1-5; no clear D gene. V gave up 2 bases and J gave up 4 bases, with 12 bases separating them. This CDR3 has 15 residues. From germline, CDR1 is LGHNA and CDR2 YSLEER.

The count of this clonotype is one. The chain carries TRBV28 and TRBJ2-6, with D uncertain. Looked up from germline, CDR1 is MDHEN and CDR2 is SYDVKM. V lost 6 bases and J 2 bases, leaving 14 bases between the germline ends. CDR3 length equals 16 residues. The CDR3 nucleotides read TGTGCCAGCAGCCAGCTTGGCGAACCTGGGGCCAACGTCCTGACTTTC. Translating gives CASSQLGEPGANVLTF. Drawing the rest from reference TRBV28 and TRBJ2-6, the complete variable domain is DVKVTQSSRYLVKRTGEKVFLECVQDMDHENMFWYRQDPGLGLRLIYFSYDVKMKEKGDIPEGYSVSREKKERFSLILESASTNQTSMYLCASSQLGEPGANVLTFGAGSRLTVL.

This clonotype turned up a few times. The rearrangement joins TRBV6-1 to TRBJ1-1, with 8 bases fitting TRBD1. With V trimmed by 4 bases and J by 0 bases, 4 bases remained unmatched. CDR1 MNHNS and CDR2 SASEGT come from the germline V gene. The CDR3 sequence is 15 residues long. The CDR3 DNA follows: TGTGCCAGCAGTGTTCAGGGGGCGATGAACACTGAAGCTTTCTTT. Its protein is CASSVQGAMNTEAFF.

This clonotype has just a few counts. The chain uses TRBV20-1 and TRBJ2-7; 9 nucleotides line up with TRBD1. V was pared by 6 bases and J by 2 bases, with 14 bases of the junction left unmatched. This CDR3 region has 16 residues. CDR1 and CDR2 from the germline V gene are DFQATT and SNEGSKA (reference sequence). The CDR3 reads CSARKTGGGTAYEQYF. As DNA, the CDR3 is TGCAGTGCGAGAAAAACAGGGGGCGGAACGGCCTACGAGCAGTACTTC.

The V and J genes are TRBV5-1 and TRBJ2-1; tentatively, D is TRBD1 or TRBD2 (5 bases each). This CDR3 region has 19 residues. Trimming cost V 3 bases and J 5 bases, with 27 bases left between them. Per the germline V gene, CDR1 is SGHRS and CDR2 is YFSETQ. The CDR3 coding sequence is TGCGCCAGCAGCTCCCCCGTGAGCCCGGGGACGTCGGCTCACAATGAGCAGTTCTTC. It specifies CASSSPVSPGTSAHNEQFF.

V usage is TRBV30 and J usage is TRBJ2-7; D ambiguous. Germline assignment: CDR1 GTSNPN and CDR2 SVGIG (reference sequence). CDR3 length: 12 amino acids. V gave up 1 base and J gave up 2 bases, with 6 bases separating them. CDR3 nucleotide sequence: TGTGCCTGGAGTGGGCAAGCCTACGAGCAGTACTTC. This codes for CAWSGQAYEQYF.

This clonotype was seen only a few times. The J gene is TRBJ2-2, the V gene TRBV10-3; 11 bases agree with TRBD2. CDR3 length: 15 residues. The germline V gene encodes CDR1 ENHRY and CDR2 SYGVKD. V shed 8 bases and J 3 bases; nucleotides not matched to a gene: 5. The CDR3 region has the DNA TGTGCCATCGCCACTAGCGGGAGTTACACCGGGGAGCTGTTTTTT. It yields the protein CAIATSGSYTGELFF.

The sample holds many counts of this clonotype. The J gene is TRBJ2-1, the V gene TRBV12-3 or TRBV12-4; D uncertain. The length of the CDR3 is 12 residues. Trimming pared 3 bases from V and 5 bases from J, leaving 5 bases between. Written as DNA, the CDR3 is TGTGCCAGCAGTTTGTTGGACAATGAGCAGTTCTTC. Residues: CASSLLDNEQFF.

This clonotype was observed at least ten times. Written as DNA, the CDR3 is TGCAGTGCTGGGGGGGGATCCATGAACACTGAAGCTTTCTTT. As protein: CSAGGGSMNTEAFF. The chain uses TRBV20-1 and TRBJ1-1; the D gene is possibly TRBD1 (5 bases). Deletions cut 5 bases from V and 0 bases from J, with 13 bases between. Germline CDR1 reads DFQATT; CDR2 reads SNEGSKA (reference sequence). The CDR3 has 14 amino acids.

This clonotype came up a few times. The rearrangement joins TRBV24-1 to TRBJ2-5; D possibly matches TRBD1 or TRBD2 (5 bases each). Germline assignment: CDR1 KGHDR and CDR2 SFDVKD. V was clipped by 7 bases and J by 1 base, with 12 bases between them. The CDR3 contains 14 residues. The CDR3 coding sequence is TGTGCCACCAGAGAGGGGCGCGGCCAAGAGACCCAGTACTTC. Its translation is CATREGRGQETQYF.

This clonotype was observed a handful of times. Here the CDR3 reads CATRDRTPLGYGYTF. The CDR3 bases are TGTGCCACTCGGGACAGGACCCCTTTGGGCTATGGCTACACCTTC. The V and J genes are TRBV24-1 and TRBJ1-2; 8 bases line up with TRBD1. Germline V gene data show CDR1 as KGHDR and CDR2 as SFDVKD. The CDR3 totals 15 residues. Unmatched junction bases numbered 13, after V lost 10 bases and J lost 4 bases.

This clonotype showed up just a few times. CDR3 amino acids: CASSRTGSSYNSPLHF. The CDR3 DNA follows: TGTGCCAGCAGCCGGACGGGGAGCTCCTATAATTCACCCCTCCACTTT. The chain uses TRBV2 and TRBJ1-6; D not certain. V was clipped by 6 bases and J by 0 bases, with 12 bases between them. The germline gives CDR1 SNHLY, CDR2 FYNNEI. The CDR3 sequence is 16 residues long.